The T cell receptor (beta chain) described here comes from a study of T-cell memory formation after mild COVID-19. There are many counts of this clonotype. Its antigen is not known. TCRdb reanalysed the 5' RACE reads using MiXCR and keeps one entry per CDR3 protein. The repertoire has 310,000 or so distinct CDR3 sequences, approximately 16% of them found once; the top ten carry more than 20%. Whole-study results and caveats: For second-wave clones that peaked at day 37, SARS-CoV-2 specificity went unverified.

The CDR3 length is 15 residues. CDR1 is SGHNT and CDR2 is YYREEE in the germline V gene (reference sequence). V lost 0 bases to trimming and J lost 4 bases, with 11 bases between them. The specimen sequenced was PBMCs or a T cell subset sorted from them (not recorded which). The source of this sequence is a man between 18 and 35 years old who had mild COVID-19 (a few samples of this study predate the infection). Cell type and time point are not known. This chain links TRBV5-4 with TRBJ2-1, with D tentatively TRBD1 or TRBD2 (5 bases each). The CDR3 bases are TGTGCCAGCAGCTTGGTTGGTGGGGGTTACAATGAGCAGTTCTTC. Its protein product is CASSLVGGGYNEQFF.